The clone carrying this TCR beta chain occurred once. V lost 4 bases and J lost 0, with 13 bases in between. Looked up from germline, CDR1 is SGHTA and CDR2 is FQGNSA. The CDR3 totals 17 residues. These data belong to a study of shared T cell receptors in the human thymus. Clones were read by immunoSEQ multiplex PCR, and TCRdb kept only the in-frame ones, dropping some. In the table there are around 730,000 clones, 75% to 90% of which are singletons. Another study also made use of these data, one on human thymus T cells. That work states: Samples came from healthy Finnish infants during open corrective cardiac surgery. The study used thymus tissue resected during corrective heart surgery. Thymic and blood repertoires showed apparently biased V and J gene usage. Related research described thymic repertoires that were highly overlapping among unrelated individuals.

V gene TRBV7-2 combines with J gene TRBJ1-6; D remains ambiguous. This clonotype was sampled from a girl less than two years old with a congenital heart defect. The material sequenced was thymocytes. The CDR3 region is CASSSPYPRSYNSPLHF. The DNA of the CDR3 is TGTGCCAGCAGCTCACCCTACCCTCGCTCCTATAATTCACCCCTCCACTTT.